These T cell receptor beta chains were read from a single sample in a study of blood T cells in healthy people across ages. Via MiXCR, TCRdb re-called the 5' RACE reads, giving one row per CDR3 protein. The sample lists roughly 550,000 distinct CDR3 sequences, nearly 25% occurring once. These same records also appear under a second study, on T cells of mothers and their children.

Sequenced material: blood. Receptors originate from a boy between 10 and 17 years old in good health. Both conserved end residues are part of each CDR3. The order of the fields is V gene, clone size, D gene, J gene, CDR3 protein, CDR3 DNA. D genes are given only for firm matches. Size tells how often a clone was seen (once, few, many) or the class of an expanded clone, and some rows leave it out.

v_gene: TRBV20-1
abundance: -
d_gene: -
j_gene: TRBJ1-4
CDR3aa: CSARPRRIGEKLFF
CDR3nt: TGCAGTGCTAGGCCCAGACGAATTGGGGAAAAACTGTTTTTT

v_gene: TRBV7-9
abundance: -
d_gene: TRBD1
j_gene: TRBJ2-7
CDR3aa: CASSPAGTGKVSSYEQYF
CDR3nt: TGTGCCAGCAGTCCCGCCGGGACAGGGAAAGTTTCCTCGTACGAGCAGTACTTC

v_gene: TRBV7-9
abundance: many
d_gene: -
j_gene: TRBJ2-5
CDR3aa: CASREGLQETQYF
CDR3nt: TGTGCCAGCAGGGAGGGACTGCAAGAGACCCAGTACTTC

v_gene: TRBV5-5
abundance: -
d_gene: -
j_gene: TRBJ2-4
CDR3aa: CASSLGDREDSAAKNIQYF
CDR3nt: TGTGCCAGCAGCTTGGGTGACAGGGAGGATTCGGCCGCCAAAAACATTCAGTACTTC

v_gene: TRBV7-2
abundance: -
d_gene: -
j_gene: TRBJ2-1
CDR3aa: CASSLIGGGKNGQFF
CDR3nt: TGTGCCAGCAGCTTAATAGGAGGGGGCAAAAATGGGCAGTTCTTC

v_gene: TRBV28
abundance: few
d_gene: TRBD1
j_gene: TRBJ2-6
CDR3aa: CASSPEGTGFSGANVLTF
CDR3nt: TGTGCCAGCAGTCCCGAGGGGACAGGGTTCTCTGGGGCCAACGTCCTGACTTTC

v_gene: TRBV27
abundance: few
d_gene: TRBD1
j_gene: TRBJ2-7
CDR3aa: CASSLSGTGPHEQYF
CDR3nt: TGTGCCAGCAGTCTCTCCGGGACAGGGCCTCACGAGCAGTACTTC

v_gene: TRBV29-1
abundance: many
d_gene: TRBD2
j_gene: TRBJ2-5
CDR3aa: CSGGLEETQYF
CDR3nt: TGCAGCGGCGGACTAGAAGAGACCCAGTACTTC

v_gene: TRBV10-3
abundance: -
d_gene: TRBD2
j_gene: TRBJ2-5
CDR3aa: CAISELAGAETQYF
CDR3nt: TGTGCCATCAGTGAACTAGCGGGTGCAGAGACCCAGTACTTC

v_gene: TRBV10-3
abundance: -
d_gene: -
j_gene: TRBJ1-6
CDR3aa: CAISGQLDNSPLHF
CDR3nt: TGTGCCATCAGTGGCCAGCTTGATAATTCACCCCTCCACTTT

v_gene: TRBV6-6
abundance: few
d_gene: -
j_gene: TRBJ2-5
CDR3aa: CAGSRRGQGEETQYF
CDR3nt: TGTGCCGGCAGTCGTCGTGGCCAGGGAGAAGAGACCCAGTACTTC

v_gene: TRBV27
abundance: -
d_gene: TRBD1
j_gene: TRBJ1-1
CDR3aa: CASTTTGGGTEAFF
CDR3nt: TGTGCCAGCACGACGACAGGGGGAGGGACTGAAGCTTTCTTT

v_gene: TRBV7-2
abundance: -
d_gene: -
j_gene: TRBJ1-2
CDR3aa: CASTTERVSGYTF
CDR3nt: TGTGCCAGCACCACCGAGCGGGTCAGTGGCTACACCTTC

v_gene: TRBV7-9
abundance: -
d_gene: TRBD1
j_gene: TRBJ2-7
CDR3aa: CASRPGTDFYEQYF
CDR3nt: TGTGCCAGCAGGCCCGGGACAGACTTTTACGAGCAGTACTTC

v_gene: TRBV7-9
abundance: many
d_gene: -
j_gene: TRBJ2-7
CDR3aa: CASSSGSLEQYF
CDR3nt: TGTGCCAGCAGCTCCGGGTCGCTCGAGCAGTACTTC

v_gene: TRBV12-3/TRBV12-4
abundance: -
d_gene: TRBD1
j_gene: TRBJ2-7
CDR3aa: CASSSTGVGDEQYF
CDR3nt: TGTGCCAGCAGTTCGACAGGGGTAGGTGACGAGCAGTACTTC

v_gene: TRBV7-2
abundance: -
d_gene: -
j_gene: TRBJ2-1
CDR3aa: CASTLLARGYNEQFF
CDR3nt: TGTGCCAGCACCCTGTTGGCGCGGGGATACAATGAGCAGTTCTTC

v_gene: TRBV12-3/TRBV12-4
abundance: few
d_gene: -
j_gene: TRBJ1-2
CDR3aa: CASSFRTGPNYGYTF
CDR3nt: TGTGCCAGCAGTTTCAGGACGGGACCAAACTATGGCTACACCTTC

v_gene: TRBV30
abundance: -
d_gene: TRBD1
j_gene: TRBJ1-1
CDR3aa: CAWSTGQGLNTEAFF
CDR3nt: TGTGCCTGGAGTACGGGACAGGGGCTGAACACTGAAGCTTTCTTT

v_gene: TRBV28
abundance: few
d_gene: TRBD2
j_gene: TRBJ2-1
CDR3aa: CASSLPTSDRQFF
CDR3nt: TGTGCCAGCAGTTTGCCCACTAGCGACAGGCAGTTCTTC

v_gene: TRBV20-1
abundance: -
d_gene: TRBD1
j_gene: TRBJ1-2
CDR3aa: CSAKDRDIYGYTF
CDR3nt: TGCAGTGCTAAGGACAGGGACATCTATGGCTACACCTTC

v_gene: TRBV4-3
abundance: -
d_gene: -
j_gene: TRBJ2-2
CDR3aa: CASSQDRSLTGELFF
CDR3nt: TGCGCCAGCAGCCAAGATAGAAGTCTGACCGGGGAGCTGTTTTTT

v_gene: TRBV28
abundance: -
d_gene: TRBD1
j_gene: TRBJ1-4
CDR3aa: CASSSGQGVEKLFF
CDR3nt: TGTGCCAGCAGTTCGGGACAGGGGGTGGAAAAACTGTTTTTT

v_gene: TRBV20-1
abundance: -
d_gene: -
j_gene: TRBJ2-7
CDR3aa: CSARPQITYEQYF
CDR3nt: TGCAGTGCTAGACCCCAGATCACCTACGAGCAGTACTTC

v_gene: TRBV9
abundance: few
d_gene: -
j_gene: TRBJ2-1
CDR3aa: CASSVVVGSEYNEQFF
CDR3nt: TGTGCCAGCAGCGTAGTAGTTGGCAGCGAGTACAATGAGCAGTTCTTC

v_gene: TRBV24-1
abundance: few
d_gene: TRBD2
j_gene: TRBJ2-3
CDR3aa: CATGLAGTDTQYF
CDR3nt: TGTGCCACTGGACTAGCGGGAACAGATACGCAGTATTTT

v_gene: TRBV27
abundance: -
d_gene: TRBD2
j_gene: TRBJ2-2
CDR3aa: CASSLRTSATNTGELFF
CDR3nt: TGTGCCAGCAGTTTACGGACTAGCGCAACGAACACCGGGGAGCTGTTTTTT